This TCR beta chain was captured in a study of shared clonotypes between healthy human individuals. Overall study: There were three CD4 naive, three CD4 memory, two CD8 naive and one CD8 memory plates per donor. Notes on the study in general: Naive subsets generally exceeded memory subsets in estimated richness. Rarefaction demonstrated incomplete sorted-subset sequencing despite large depth. The diversity represented, both genetic and in exposure history, was limited by few donors.

CDR1 and CDR2 (germline): SNHLY, FYNNEI. Trimming stripped 4 bases from V and 3 bases from J, with 7 bases between. There are 13 residues in the CDR3. The data were produced by immunoSEQ multiplex PCR, yet TCRdb's version contains in-frame clones alone and is incomplete. The sample has 500,000 to 550,000 clones, approximately 95% seen once. Regarding this clone: Its antigen is undetermined. Other DNA sequences in the same sample also yield this CDR3.

The chain combines TRBV2 with TRBJ1-5, with D unclear. The receptor was isolated from a woman aged 30 to 39 in good health. Material for sequencing was naive CD4+ T cells sorted from blood. Specified subset: CD45RA+ positively selected. The CDR3 nucleotides are TGTGCCAGCAGTGTGGAAAACAATCAGCCCCAGCATTTT. This codes for CASSVENNQPQHF.